These T cell receptor beta chains were read from a single sample in a study of Ad26.COV2.S vaccination and SARS-CoV-2 variants. Data came from immunoSEQ multiplex PCR; TCRdb stores just in-frame clones and leaves some out. Found here are under 150,000 clones, about nine tenths of them singletons; the top ten hold more than 4.5%. Sequencing used peripheral blood, obtained after recovery from COVID-19. The receptors here all came from a human donor who had recovered from COVID-19. Each CDR3 is given with its conserved first and last residue. Each record gives: clone size, J gene, V gene, D gene, CDR3 protein, CDR3 DNA. D genes are given only for firm matches. Clone size is given for some rows only: seen once, a few or many times, or a class if the clone is expanded.

-	TRBJ2-3	TRBV7-2	-	CASSPGHTDTQYF	TGTGCCAGCAGCCCCGGACACACAGATACGCAGTATTTT
-	TRBJ2-7	TRBV18	-	CASSPDSISYEQYF	TGTGCCAGCTCACCAGACAGCATATCCTACGAGCAGTACTTC
-	TRBJ1-6	TRBV19	-	CASSIGSAGESTSPLHF	TGTGCCAGTAGTATTGGTTCGGCAGGCGAATCGACCTCACCCCTCCACTTT
-	TRBJ2-5	TRBV4-1	-	CASSQWQGMRETQYF	TGCGCCAGCAGCCAATGGCAGGGGATGCGAGAGACCCAGTACTTC
-	TRBJ1-6	TRBV28	-	CASSLTPGGSYNSPLHF	TGTGCCAGCAGTTTGACCCCAGGTGGGTCCTATAATTCACCCCTCCACTTT
-	TRBJ2-7	TRBV7-8	-	CASSLSPAPLSYEQYF	TGTGCCAGCAGCTTATCTCCGGCCCCCCTTTCCTACGAGCAGTACTTC
-	TRBJ2-1	TRBV2	-	CASRTGAVGGNEQFF	TGTGCCAGCAGGACCGGGGCAGTTGGGGGTAATGAGCAGTTCTTC
once	TRBJ2-5	TRBV15	-	CATSRDRAETQYF	TGTGCCACCAGCAGAGATCGGGCGGAGACCCAGTACTTC
-	TRBJ1-2	TRBV5-6	-	CASSPGLYGYTF	TGTGCCAGCAGCCCGGGTCTCTATGGCTACACCTTC
-	TRBJ1-6	TRBV28	-	CASSPPAGGNSPLHF	TGTGCCAGCAGTCCCCCGGCAGGAGGTAATTCACCCCTCCACTTT
-	TRBJ1-2	TRBV6-5	TRBD1	CASNGQALGDYGYTF	TGTGCCAGCAACGGACAGGCCCTGGGGGACTATGGCTACACCTTC
-	TRBJ2-2	TRBV14	-	CASSQAGLNTGELFF	TGTGCCAGCAGCCAAGCAGGACTTAACACCGGGGAGCTGTTTTTT
once	TRBJ1-1	TRBV7-2	-	CASSLELGGTEAFF	TGTGCCAGCAGCCTGGAGTTAGGGGGCACTGAAGCTTTCTTT
-	TRBJ2-7	TRBV30	TRBD1	CAWGTGNEQYF	TGTGCCTGGGGGACAGGTAACGAGCAGTACTTC
-	TRBJ1-3	TRBV19	-	CASRTLSSGNTIYF	TGTGCCAGTAGGACTCTGAGCTCTGGAAACACCATATATTTT
-	TRBJ2-2	TRBV6-5	-	CASSYGGHGELFF	TGTGCCAGCAGTTACGGGGGTCACGGGGAGCTGTTTTTT
-	TRBJ2-7	TRBV9	-	CASSAPDSLEQYF	TGTGCCAGCAGCGCCCCGGACTCGTTAGAGCAGTACTTC
-	TRBJ2-3	TRBV3-1/TRBV3-2	-	CASSQESVSVVTDTQYF	TGTGCCAGCAGCCAAGAATCGGTCAGCGTAGTTACAGATACGCAGTATTTT
few	TRBJ2-1	TRBV6-5	-	CASSFGTEQFF	TGTGCCAGCAGTTTCGGCACTGAGCAGTTCTTC
-	TRBJ1-4	TRBV11-2	TRBD1	CASSSRQGGANEKLFF	TGTGCCAGCAGCTCACGCCAGGGGGGAGCGAATGAAAAACTGTTTTTT
-	TRBJ1-1	TRBV27	-	CATGPGNTEAFF	TGTGCCACTGGCCCGGGGAACACTGAAGCTTTCTTT
-	TRBJ1-6	TRBV24-1	-	CATSDFHSSYNSPLHF	TGTGCCACCAGTGATTTTCATAGCTCCTATAATTCACCCCTCCACTTT
-	TRBJ2-5	TRBV7-8	-	CASSPRGTQYF	TGTGCCAGCAGCCCGCGAGGGACCCAGTACTTC
-	TRBJ1-1	TRBV7-2	TRBD1	CASSLSDRGGTEAFF	TGTGCCAGCAGCTTATCGGACAGGGGGGGCACTGAAGCTTTCTTT
-	TRBJ1-4	TRBV4-3	TRBD1	CASSQARSNRGTEKLFF	TGCGCCAGCAGCCAAGCGCGTAGTAACAGGGGTACAGAAAAACTGTTTTTT
-	TRBJ2-5	TRBV7-9	-	CASSVGVGETQYF	TGTGCCAGCAGTGTGGGGGTAGGGGAGACCCAGTACTTC
-	TRBJ2-5	TRBV13	-	CATQAYGGKETQYF	TGTGCCACCCAGGCTTATGGGGGGAAAGAGACCCAGTACTTC
once	TRBJ1-1	TRBV28	-	CASRLTSFEAFF	TGTGCCAGCAGATTGACAAGCTTTGAAGCTTTCTTT
-	TRBJ1-6	TRBV30	-	CAWRGDPSSSSPLHF	TGTGCCTGGAGGGGGGACCCATCTTCAAGTTCACCCCTCCACTTT
-	TRBJ2-1	TRBV7-9	-	CASSFSGVRYNEQFF	TGTGCCAGCAGCTTTTCGGGGGTGCGGTACAATGAGCAGTTCTTC
-	TRBJ1-5	TRBV9	-	CASSVEGRQREPQHF	TGTGCCAGCAGCGTAGAGGGCAGGCAGAGGGAGCCCCAGCATTTT
-	TRBJ2-7	TRBV28	-	CASRGFYEQYF	TGTGCCAGCAGGGGATTTTACGAGCAGTACTTC
-	TRBJ1-3	TRBV14	-	CASSQGGNTIYF	TGTGCCAGCAGCCAAGGAGGAAACACCATATATTTT
-	TRBJ1-1	TRBV15	-	CATSRGWDTEAFF	TGTGCCACCAGCCGGGGGTGGGACACTGAAGCTTTCTTT
-	TRBJ1-1	TRBV19	-	CASSPLGGGENTEAFF	TGTGCCAGTAGTCCTTTGGGGGGGGGAGAGAACACTGAAGCTTTCTTT
-	TRBJ1-2	TRBV14	-	CASSQDLNGYGYTF	TGTGCCAGCAGCCAAGATTTGAACGGCTATGGCTACACCTTC
-	TRBJ1-1	TRBV6-2/TRBV6-3	-	CASSGMTNTEAFF	TGTGCCAGCAGTGGAATGACGAACACTGAAGCTTTCTTT
-	TRBJ2-1	TRBV5-5	TRBD2	CASSPAAGLAGDHNEQFF	TGTGCCAGCAGCCCAGCGGCGGGTCTAGCGGGGGACCACAATGAGCAGTTCTTC
-	TRBJ1-4	TRBV6-5	TRBD1	CASSSGGSTNEKLFF	TGTGCCAGCAGTTCAGGGGGTTCAACTAATGAAAAACTGTTTTTT
-	TRBJ2-3	TRBV4-3	TRBD2	CASSQEIAGGTDTQYF	TGCGCCAGCAGCCAAGAAATAGCGGGGGGAACAGATACGCAGTATTTT
-	TRBJ2-6	TRBV19	-	CASSISRGANVLTF	TGTGCCAGTAGTATTTCCCGAGGGGCCAACGTCCTGACTTTC
-	TRBJ1-6	TRBV30	-	CAWDRPRNGSPLHF	TGTGCCTGGGACAGGCCGAGAAACGGATCACCCCTCCACTTT
-	TRBJ2-7	TRBV9	TRBD1	CASSPGQAAYEQYF	TGTGCCAGCAGCCCGGGACAGGCCGCCTACGAGCAGTACTTC
many	TRBJ1-5	TRBV28	-	CASSWEVINQPQHF	TGTGCCAGCAGTTGGGAGGTTATCAATCAGCCCCAGCATTTT